The 8 T cell receptor beta chains presented below share a single source sample, sequenced in a study of T cell responses to AZD1222 COVID-19 vaccine. Method: immunoSEQ multiplex PCR; TCRdb's copy keeps in-frame clones and lacks some. The table has about 130,000 clones, roughly 93% seen once; the top ten hold approximately 3.3%. The sequences come from peripheral blood, collected on day 0 of AZD1222 vaccination. The receptors were sampled from an adult in good health.

This chain joins TRBV5-4 and TRBJ2-2, with D unresolved. This CDR3 is 14 amino acids long. In germline, CDR1 is SGHNT, CDR2 YYREEE (reference sequence). Between the trimmed V and J ends, which lost 6 bases and 0 bases, there was a span of 9 bases. CDR3 bases: TGTGCCAGCAACGCCTCTCCGAACACCGGGGAGCTGTTTTTT. Amino acid sequence: CASNASPNTGELFF.

This clone was seen a single time. The gene calls are TRBV7-2 and TRBJ2-7; 8 bases map to TRBD2. Germline V gives CDR1 SGHTA, CDR2 FQGNSA. CDR3 length: 18 amino acids. V trimming: 6 bases; J trimming: 6 bases; junction bases outside the gene matches: 22. The CDR3 DNA follows: TGTGCCAGCAGGTATACCCCCTACACAGTAAGCGGGAGCGGCGAGCAGTACTTC. Protein: CASRYTPYTVSGSGEQYF.

V gene TRBV28 combines with J gene TRBJ2-3; D is unclear. The germline gives CDR1 MDHEN, CDR2 SYDVKM. The CDR3 has 13 amino acids. Trimming removed 6 bases at V and 0 bases at J, with 7 bases between. The CDR3 DNA follows: TGTGCCAGCAGATGGGGTAGCACAGATACGCAGTATTTT. It yields the protein CASRWGSTDTQYF.

The genes are TRBV12-5 and TRBJ1-2; tentatively, D is TRBD1 (6 bases). The V gene lost 6 bases and the J gene lost 8 bases, with 13 bases spanning the gap. Germline V gives CDR1 LGHNT, CDR2 FRNRAP. CDR3 length: 12 residues. CDR3 nucleotide sequence: TGTGCTAGTGGATACGGGACAAACGGCTACACCTTC. It is translated as CASGYGTNGYTF.

This chain links TRBV10-3 with TRBJ1-3; D gene ambiguous. V lost 4 bases and J lost 7, with 8 bases in between. The CDR3 is 12 amino acids. In germline, CDR1 is ENHRY, CDR2 SYGVKD. The CDR3 reads CAISVDGNTIYF. DNA for the CDR3: TGTGCCATCAGTGTAGACGGTAACACCATATATTTT.

A single count supports this clone. Additional DNA sequences in this sample encode the identical CDR3. The J gene is TRBJ1-1, the V gene TRBV28, with D unresolved. CDR1 is MDHEN and CDR2 is SYDVKM in the germline V gene. The CDR3 covers 14 residues. The V gene lost 5 bases and the J gene lost 1 base, with 11 bases spanning the gap. The CDR3 nucleotides are TGTGCCAGCAGTCCAGATCGGGAGAACACTGAAGCTTTCTTT. It translates to CASSPDRENTEAFF.

This chain uses TRBV7-2 with TRBJ2-5; 9 positions match TRBD2. V lost 5 bases to trimming and J lost 3 bases; unmatched junction nucleotides: 4. The CDR3 has 14 amino acids. Germline values: CDR1 SGHTA, CDR2 FQGNSA. CDR3 DNA sequence: TGTGCCAGCAGCCGGGGACTAGCCGAAGAGACCCAGTACTTC. Translated: CASSRGLAEETQYF.

The gene calls are TRBV28 and TRBJ2-2; possibly TRBD1 for D (6 bases). The V gene lost 3 bases and the J gene lost 3 bases, with 8 bases spanning the gap. The germline CDR1 and CDR2 sequences are MDHEN and SYDVKM. The CDR3 totals 14 residues. CDR3 sequence (DNA): TGTGCCAGCAGTTTGGACAGTGACACCGGGGAGCTGTTTTTT. The encoded protein is CASSLDSDTGELFF.